This T cell receptor beta chain was sequenced in a study of early T cells in non-severe SARS-CoV-2 infection. Notes on the study in general: Database matching using VDJdb favored anti-spike CD8 responses, with private and CD4 specificities left missing.

From germline, CDR1 is DFQATT and CDR2 SNEGSKA (reference sequence). The CDR3 loop spans 15 amino acids. The V end was cut by 6 bases, the J end by 6 bases, with 24 bases between. TCRdb re-analysed the 5' RACE reads in MiXCR, keeping a single row per CDR3 protein. In the table there are 65,000 to 95,000 distinct CDR3 sequences, around 12% of which are singletons. This clonotype occurred once. The antigen remains unidentified. This chain uses TRBV20-1 with TRBJ2-7; possible D gene TRBD1, 8 bases. The sample was whole blood, taken at baseline. The source of this sequence is an adult who was a healthcare worker with PCR-confirmed SARS-CoV-2 infection or an uninfected control (not recorded which). The donor label of this sample is uncertain. CDR3 residues: CSADTNRGGVREQYF. DNA of the CDR3: TGCAGTGCGGATACTAACAGGGGGGGTGTTCGCGAGCAGTACTTC.